This entry concerns a single TCR beta chain. Its target is not known. The junction differs from germline at one of its ends, possibly a read error. Pooled samples include second doses given at about 4 or 12 weeks. This sample is drawn from a study of T cell responses to AZD1222 COVID-19 vaccine. General study results and limits: Donors were mostly white British, more females; clonal diversity possibly underestimated.

This CDR3 contains 15 residues. Germline V gives CDR1 SSHAT, CDR2 FNYEAQ (reference sequence). The repertoire was sequenced with immunoSEQ multiplex PCR; TCRdb's copy has only in-frame clones and lacks some. The sample records about 110,000 clones, about 92% being singletons. This chain uses TRBV7-7 with TRBJ2-1; 8 nucleotides align to TRBD1. Sequencing used peripheral blood, obtained 28 days after the second AZD1222 dose. This sequence was found in an adult who received the AZD1222 COVID-19 vaccine. The CDR3 protein is CASSLSDRGYNEQFF. Here the CDR3 DNA reads TGTGCTAGCAGCTTAAGTGACAGGGGCTACAATGAGCAGTTCTTC.